The 24 T cell receptor beta chains below all came from one sample that was sequenced in a study of identical twins. TCRdb recomputed calls from the 5' RACE reads with MiXCR, one row per CDR3 protein. Of hundreds of thousands of distinct CDR3 sequences listed, around a sixth are singletons. The sample was also reused in another study, on T cells expressing NK-cell markers.

The sequencing sample was made of PBMCs. The source of these receptors is a woman aged 18-30 years in good health.

The chain employs TRBV9 and TRBJ2-3; perhaps TRBD2 as D (5 bases). The CDR3 is 16 amino acids. V shed 0 bases and J shed 2 bases, with 13 bases lying between them. Germline V CDR1 and CDR2: SGDLS, YYNGEE. The CDR3 nucleotides read TGTGCCAGCAGCGTAGTGATAGGCGGGCTCACAGATACGCAGTATTTT. This sequence encodes CASSVVIGGLTDTQYF. Full variable domain (missing parts from reference TRBV9 and TRBJ2-3): DSGVTQTPKHLITATGQRVTLRCSPRSGDLSVYWYQQSLDQGLQFLIQYYNGEERAKGNILERFSAQQFPDLHSELNLSSLELGDSALYFCASSVVIGGLTDTQYFGPGTRLTVL.

This clonotype was counted many times. The chain recombines TRBV6-5 with TRBJ2-2; D is undetermined. Deletions cut 4 bases from V and 1 base from J, with 7 bases between. The CDR3 consists of 14 residues. CDR1 and CDR2 from the germline V gene are MNHEY and SVGAGI. DNA of the CDR3: TGTGCCAGCAGTTCAATAGGGAACACCGGGGAGCTGTTTTTT. This encodes CASSSIGNTGELFF.

The gene calls are TRBV6-2 or TRBV6-3 and TRBJ2-2; TRBD2 matches at 9 bases. CDR3 size: 16 residues. The germline V gene has CDR1 MNHEY and CDR2 SVGEGT. V shed 1 base, J shed 3 bases, and the junction held 3 bases outside the gene matches. The CDR3 reads CASSYFRTSDTGELFF. CDR3 DNA: TGTGCCAGCAGTTACTTCCGGACTAGCGACACCGGGGAGCTGTTTTTT.

This clonotype was seen repeatedly, ten times or more. The chain links TRBV5-1 to TRBJ2-3; D remains unclear. Deletions cut 5 bases from V and 2 bases from J, with 12 bases between. The germline V gene encodes CDR1 SGHRS and CDR2 YFSETQ. The CDR3 has 14 residues. Here the CDR3 reads CASSSRSVTDTQYF. CDR3 nucleotide sequence: TGCGCCAGCAGTAGTAGGAGCGTCACAGATACGCAGTATTTT.

This clonotype came up a few times. The V call is TRBV5-6, the J call TRBJ2-1, with D maybe TRBD1 (6 bases). V was pared by 4 bases and J by 9 bases, with 20 bases between. The germline CDR1 and CDR2 sequences are SGHDT and YYEEEE. The CDR3 covers 15 residues. CDR3 region: CASSEDSRTLVEQFF. CDR3 in DNA: TGTGCCAGCAGCGAGGACAGTCGGACGTTGGTTGAGCAGTTCTTC.

This clonotype turned up a few times. The CDR3 region has the DNA TGTGCCAGCAGTTCCTCGTTTGGGGATGAGCAGTTCTTC. Translating it yields CASSSSFGDEQFF. J is TRBJ2-1 and V is TRBV27, with D uncertain. The V end lost 4 bases, the J end lost 8 bases, and 12 bases lay between the germline ends. The CDR3 runs to 13 residues. Per germline, CDR1 MNHEY and CDR2 SMNVEV (reference sequence).

The chain has TRBV29-1 and TRBJ2-5; 7 bases fit TRBD1. V lost 7 bases to trimming and J lost 4 bases; unmatched junction nucleotides: 21. This CDR3 has 17 amino acids. CDR1 and CDR2 from the germline V gene are SQVTM and ANQGSEA. This CDR3 reads CSAQSARHRGKGETQYF. For the CDR3, the DNA is TGCAGCGCCCAATCGGCCCGCCACAGGGGAAAGGGAGAGACCCAGTACTTC.

This clonotype was seen many times. This chain connects TRBV12-3 or TRBV12-4 to TRBJ1-1, with a possible D match to TRBD1 (5 bases). Trimming removed 3 bases at V and 5 bases at J, with 7 bases between. There are 12 residues in the CDR3. In nucleotides, the CDR3 is TGTGCCAGCAGTTTGTCAGGGACTGAAGCTTTCTTT. Amino acids: CASSLSGTEAFF.

This clonotype was seen a handful of times. This rearrangement joins TRBV9 to TRBJ1-6, with TRBD1 matching over 8 bases. Germline trimming cut 0 bases from V and 7 bases from J; bases unmatched to any gene: 3. This CDR3 region has 15 residues. The germline V gene encodes CDR1 SGDLS and CDR2 YYNGEE. The CDR3 reads CASSVVGQVNSPLHF. CDR3 DNA: TGTGCCAGCAGCGTAGTGGGACAGGTGAATTCACCCCTCCACTTT.

The V gene is TRBV5-1, the J gene TRBJ2-3; the match to TRBD2 covers 8 bases. The CDR3 length is 16 residues. Per the germline V gene, CDR1 is SGHRS and CDR2 is YFSETQ. The V and J ends lost 1 base and 4 bases, in that order; junction bases with no gene match: 8. CDR3 residues: CASSLSVAGNSDTQYF. The CDR3 nucleotides are TGCGCCAGCAGCTTGTCAGTAGCGGGGAATTCAGATACGCAGTATTTT.

The chain uses TRBV6-1 and TRBJ2-7, with 12 bases aligning to TRBD1. With V trimmed by 7 bases and J by 8 bases, 6 bases remained unmatched. CDR1 is MNHNS, CDR2 SASEGT, per germline. This CDR3 has 13 amino acids. The CDR3 reads CASTGTGGEKQYF. The CDR3 nucleotides are TGTGCCAGCACGGGGACAGGGGGCGAGAAGCAGTACTTC.

This clonotype turned up a few times. The V and J genes are TRBV6-5 and TRBJ1-2; D perhaps matches TRBD1 (6 bases). CDR1 is MNHEY and CDR2 is SVGAGI in the germline V gene. The V and J ends lost 4 bases and 6 bases respectively, with 21 bases between them. This CDR3 comprises 16 residues. The CDR3 DNA reads TGTGCCAGCAGTTCCGCCGTCGCCAGGGGAGGGAATGGCTACACCTTC. Translating gives CASSSAVARGGNGYTF.

This clonotype occurred a few times. V is TRBV20-1 and J is TRBJ2-5; possible D gene TRBD2, 6 bases. Germline loops: CDR1 DFQATT, CDR2 SNEGSKA (reference sequence). The V end was cut by 6 bases, the J end by 1 base, with 18 bases between. This CDR3 is built from 15 residues. The CDR3 DNA is TGCAGTGCAGTCCGGGAGCATAGCTTCCAAGAGACCCAGTACTTC. Its protein is CSAVREHSFQETQYF.

This clonotype was counted between two and nine times. The chain employs TRBV20-1 and TRBJ1-6; 8 nucleotides align to TRBD1. Germline CDR1 reads DFQATT; CDR2 reads SNEGSKA (reference sequence). Losses at the gene ends were 5 bases for V and 14 bases for J; bases not matched to a gene: 17. The CDR3 contains 15 residues. The CDR3 DNA sequence: TGCAGTGCTCGCCCAAACAGGGGGTTGAGGTCATCCCTCCACTTT. Residues: CSARPNRGLRSSLHF.

As for this clonotype: A read error may account for a junction end that differs from germline. The V and J genes are TRBV5-6 and TRBJ2-1, with 8 bases lining up with TRBD2. This CDR3 has 15 amino acids. Per germline, CDR1 SGHDT and CDR2 YYEEEE. CDR3 DNA sequence: TGTGCCAGCAGCTTGGTCGGGAGGGCCGACAATGAGCTGTTCTTC. This encodes CASSLVGRADNELFF.

The CDR3, as DNA: TGCAGTGCTAGAGATCGTAGCAGTGATGGCTACACCTTC. It translates to CSARDRSSDGYTF. This chain connects TRBV20-1 to TRBJ1-2; unclear D gene. This CDR3 has 13 residues. The V end was cut by 0 bases, the J end by 6 bases, with 11 bases between. CDR1 is DFQATT and CDR2 is SNEGSKA in the germline V gene (reference sequence).

Only a few counts were recorded for this clonotype. This chain joins TRBV3-1 and TRBJ1-5; D not resolved. Looked up from germline, CDR1 is LGHDT and CDR2 is YNNKEL (reference sequence). This CDR3 spans 12 amino acids. Trimming left V 2 bases short and J 10 bases short, with 9 bases between. The CDR3 DNA reads as TGTGCCAGCAGCCAAAATCGCGGTCCCCAGCATTTT. Encoded protein: CASSQNRGPQHF.

The chain carries TRBV3-1 and TRBJ2-1, with TRBD2 matching over 9 bases. The CDR3 covers 16 residues. Germline-derived CDR1 and CDR2 are LGHDT and YNNKEL (reference sequence). With 5 bases clipped from V and 3 bases from J, the junction kept 8 bases outside the gene matches. This CDR3 is CASSWRGGRFYNEQFF. Here the CDR3 DNA reads TGTGCCAGCAGCTGGCGGGGGGGCCGATTCTACAATGAGCAGTTCTTC.

This chain uses TRBV20-1 with TRBJ1-6; D not resolved. CDR1 is DFQATT, CDR2 SNEGSKA, per germline (reference sequence). The CDR3 is 12 amino acids. Trimming took off 2 bases at V and 7 bases at J, with 6 bases between the two ends. CDR3 DNA: TGCAGTGCTAGATACAGCAATTCACCCCTCCACTTT. This encodes CSARYSNSPLHF.

The chain couples TRBV20-1 to TRBJ1-6; D unresolved. The CDR3 is 13 amino acids. CDR1 is DFQATT, CDR2 SNEGSKA, per germline (reference sequence). V was shortened by 0 bases and J by 3 bases, with 3 bases between the two germline ends. CDR3 sequence: CSARESYNSPLHF. In DNA, the CDR3 is TGCAGTGCTAGAGAGAGCTATAATTCACCCCTCCACTTT.

The chain joins TRBV5-5 to TRBJ2-5, with 12 positions matching TRBD1. Germline-derived CDR1 and CDR2 are SGHKS and YYEKEE (reference sequence). The length of the CDR3 is 16 residues. The V and J ends lost 0 bases and 4 bases, in that order; junction bases with no gene match: 4. DNA for the CDR3: TGTGCCAGCAGCTTGGTGGGACAGGGGGCTTTAGAGACCCAGTACTTC. Its translation: CASSLVGQGALETQYF.

The CDR3 spells CATSSPGGAAQPQHF. The CDR3 DNA reads TGTGCCACCAGCTCCCCGGGGGGGGCTGCTCAGCCCCAGCATTTT. This rearrangement joins TRBV15 to TRBJ1-5; TRBD1 is a possible D gene (6 bases). V shed 5 bases and J shed 6 bases, with 17 bases lying between them. This CDR3 has 15 amino acids. Germline V gene sequence: CDR1 LNHNV, CDR2 YYDKDF (reference sequence).

This clonotype was picked up many times. The gene calls are TRBV12-3 or TRBV12-4 and TRBJ2-7, with D perhaps matching TRBD1 (5 bases). V was cut by 3 bases and J by 5 bases, with 8 bases left in between. This CDR3 comprises 12 residues. In nucleotides, the CDR3 is TGTGCCAGCAGTTTTGCAGGGAACGAGCAGTACTTC. The encoded protein is CASSFAGNEQYF.

This clonotype was observed a few times. The V gene is TRBV20-1, the J gene TRBJ2-7; 15 positions agree with TRBD2. The CDR3 contains 18 residues. Per the germline V gene, CDR1 is DFQATT and CDR2 is SNEGSKA (reference sequence). J gave up 5 bases and V 6 bases, and 17 bases lay outside the gene matches. CDR3 sequence (DNA): TGCAGTGCGAGGACCGGGACTAGCGGGGGGAAGGTTCCCCACGAGCAGTACTTC. Protein product: CSARTGTSGGKVPHEQYF.